This is a list of T cell receptor beta chains from one sample in a study of T cell responses to AZD1222 COVID-19 vaccine. Sequenced by immunoSEQ multiplex PCR; TCRdb stores in-frame clones only, minus some. The profile shows 65,000 to 80,000 clones, 87% of them singletons. The starting material was peripheral blood, obtained on day 0 of AZD1222 vaccination. Receptors were obtained from an adult in good health. CDR3s include the opening cysteine and the closing phenylalanine or tryptophan. The D gene is left open where the match is weak. Expanded clones get a size class; other rows say once, few or many, or leave the size out.

j_gene | d_gene | v_gene | abundance | CDR3nt | CDR3aa
TRBJ2-1 | . | TRBV27 | . | TGTGCCAGCAGGCAAGACTACAGAGTCACCTACAATGAGCAGTTCTTC | CASRQDYRVTYNEQFF
TRBJ2-5 | . | TRBV2 | . | TGTGCCAGCAGCGCGGGGCAAGAGACCCAGTACTTC | CASSAGQETQYF
TRBJ1-1 | TRBD1 | TRBV5-4 | . | TGTGCCAGCAGGGGACAGACGAACACTGAAGCTTTCTTT | CASRGQTNTEAFF
TRBJ1-1 | TRBD1 | TRBV30 | . | TGTGCCCGGGACAGGGGCCAGAACACTGAAGCTTTCTTT | CARDRGQNTEAFF
TRBJ1-6 | . | TRBV23-1 | . | TGCGCCAGCAGTCACCCTAGCACCGGGCGAAATGGGGATTCACCCCTCCACTTT | CASSHPSTGRNGDSPLHF
TRBJ1-4 | TRBD1 | TRBV5-1 | . | TGCGCCAGCAGCTTGGCCGGGACAGGGGATGAAAAACTGTTTTTT | CASSLAGTGDEKLFF
TRBJ2-1 | TRBD2 | TRBV19 | . | TGTGCCAGTAGTATGGGCGGGAGACGGGCCTACAATGAGCAGTTCTTC | CASSMGGRRAYNEQFF
TRBJ2-3 | . | TRBV11-3 | . | TGTGCCAGCAGCTTGAGACTAGATGGCACAGATACGCAGTATTTT | CASSLRLDGTDTQYF
TRBJ2-1 | TRBD2 | TRBV18 | . | TGTGCCAGCTCACCGTTAAGGACTAGTAGGTCCTACAATGAGCAGTTCTTC | CASSPLRTSRSYNEQFF
TRBJ2-3 | . | TRBV4-1 | once | TGCGCCAGCAGCCAAGATCACGGGTTTAGCACAGATACGCAGTATTTT | CASSQDHGFSTDTQYF
TRBJ1-3 | . | TRBV3-1/TRBV3-2 | once | TGTGCCAGCAGCAAGTCGGAATCCGGAAACACCATATATTTT | CASSKSESGNTIYF
TRBJ2-3 | . | TRBV5-6 | . | TGTGCCAGCAGGTGGGAGGAAACAGATACGCAGTATTTT | CASRWEETDTQYF
TRBJ1-4 | . | TRBV6-5 | once | TGTGCCAGCAGTTACACGGGAGCAACTAATGAAAAACTGTTTTTT | CASSYTGATNEKLFF
TRBJ2-7 | . | TRBV7-9 | . | TGTGCCAGCAGCTTAGGGACGGGTTCCTACGAGCAGTACTTC | CASSLGTGSYEQYF